This T cell receptor (beta chain) was sequenced during a study of CD8 T cells in ankylosing spondylitis. Study-level results: Reportedly, matched ankylosing spondylitis synovial fluid was significantly enriched for disease-linked clones. In ankylosing spondylitis blood, a motif of roughly 8 highly homologous TCR beta variants appeared characteristic. Prior work had noted some motif variants in reactive arthritis blood and synovial fluid. In peripheral blood, disease-linked CD8+ clones occurred at relatively low frequencies.

This clonotype showed up many times. Its cognate antigen is unknown. TCRdb reanalysed the 5' RACE reads using MiXCR and keeps one entry per CDR3 protein. The data contain about 800,000 distinct CDR3 sequences, 12% of them singletons. The TCR originated in a male donor with ankylosing spondylitis. Source material: blood, either unsorted or a sorted T cell fraction (not recorded which).

The CDR3 loop reads CASSPRGQTGTRVQGELFF. DNA of the CDR3: TGTGCCAGCAGCCCGCGGGGACAGACCGGGACTAGGGTTCAAGGGGAGCTGTTTTTT. This sequence joins TRBV4-2 and TRBJ2-2, with D possibly being TRBD2 (8 bases). Germline CDR1 LGHNA, CDR2 YNFKEQ. The CDR3 contains 19 residues. V lost 4 bases and J 8 bases, leaving 29 bases between the germline ends.